This passage covers 25 T cell receptor beta chains from one sample sequenced in a study of prognosis after radiotherapy for stage I lung cancer. CDR3 of TCR beta was amplified from genomic DNA via a two-round multiplex PCR. It was primers specific to each TRBV and TRBJ gene that first-round PCR used. Via MiXCR, TCRdb re-called the multiplex PCR reads, giving one row per CDR3 protein. Among over 25,000 distinct CDR3 sequences, around 42% were seen once, and the ten largest hold 15%. This specimen consisted of PBMCs, obtained before or after stereotactic body radiation therapy (not recorded which). Receptors were obtained from a donor over 45 with non-small cell lung cancer.

This clonotype was seen many times. This chain joins TRBV28 and TRBJ2-5; possible D gene TRBD1, 5 bases. CDR1 and CDR2 (germline): MDHEN, SYDVKM. Deletions cut 0 bases from V and 8 bases from J, with 22 bases between. The CDR3 totals 17 residues. The CDR3 nucleotides read TGTGCCAGCAGTTTATGGACCTTTAGATATGGTCAGGGAACCCAGTACTTC. Translating it yields CASSLWTFRYGQGTQYF.

This clonotype was observed at least ten times. The chain joins TRBV14 to TRBJ1-1; D is uncertain. The CDR3 loop spans 15 amino acids. The V gene's germline CDR1 is SGHDN and CDR2 FVKESK. V was shortened by 0 bases and J by 1 base, with 9 bases between the two germline ends. CDR3 in amino acids: CASSQDRRTNTEAFF. Written as DNA, the CDR3 is TGTGCCAGCAGCCAAGATCGGCGAACGAACACTGAAGCTTTCTTT. Complete variable domain (other parts from reference TRBV14 and TRBJ1-1): EAGVTQFPSHSVIEKGQTVTLRCDPISGHDNLYWYRRVMGKEIKFLLHFVKESKQDESGMPNNRFLAERTGGTYSTLKVQPAELEDSGVYFCASSQDRRTNTEAFFGQGTRLTVV.

Remarks on this clonotype: It is likely a read error: a sequence one base away is far more abundant. V and J are TRBV6-1 and TRBJ2-6, with D perhaps assigned TRBD1 or TRBD2 (5 bases each). Germline loops: CDR1 MNHNS, CDR2 SASEGT. The CDR3 contains 14 residues. CDR3 sequence (DNA): TGTGCCAGCAGTTACGGGACCGGGGCCAAAGTCCTGACTTTC. This sequence encodes CASSYGTGAKVLTF.

On this clonotype itself: This probably arose from a read error, given a far larger clone one base away. The chain recombines TRBV6-2 or TRBV6-3 with TRBJ2-2; 12 nucleotides line up with TRBD2. The junction had 10 bases not matched to a gene; V was cut back by 6 bases and J by 2 bases. Germline lookup yields CDR1 MNHEY and CDR2 SVGEGT. There are 18 residues in the CDR3. The CDR3 loop reads CASRSGLAGSKNTGELFF. The CDR3 nucleotides are TGTGCCAGCAGGTCCGGACTAGCGGGATCCAAAAACACCGGGGAGCTGTTTTTT.

As to this clonotype: One junction end does not reproduce the germline sequence, and a read error may be involved. The chain carries TRBV15 and TRBJ1-1; the D gene is possibly TRBD1 (6 bases). Germline assignment: CDR1 LNHNV and CDR2 YYDKDF (reference sequence). This CDR3 comprises 17 residues. This CDR3 is CATSIGRRRGGFTEAFF. CDR3 nucleotide sequence: TGTGCCACCAGCATAGGGAGGCGCAGGGGCGGTTTCACTGAAGCCTTCTTT.

The chain uses TRBV9 and TRBJ2-2; the D is unclear. V lost 3 bases and J lost 2, with 8 bases in between. CDR1 and CDR2 from the germline V gene are SGDLS and YYNGEE. CDR3 length: 14 amino acids. CDR3 sequence: CASSADSNTGELFF. CDR3 in DNA: TGTGCCAGCAGCGCTGACTCAAACACCGGGGAGCTGTTTTTT.

On this clonotype itself: The junction and the germline gene differ at one end; a read error may be behind it. The gene calls are TRBV6-1 and TRBJ1-5; the D gene is possibly TRBD1 (5 bases). This CDR3 is 15 amino acids long. The germline gives CDR1 MNHNS, CDR2 SASEGT. The CDR3 is CASRTGPIGDHPQHF. As DNA, the CDR3 is TGTGCCAGCAGAACCGGTCCAATAGGGGATCATCCCCAGCATTTT.

For this clonotype: A read error may produce the germline difference seen at one junction end. The V gene is TRBV6-1, the J gene TRBJ2-6, with D perhaps being TRBD1 or TRBD2 (5 bases each). Germline loops: CDR1 MNHNS, CDR2 SASEGT. The CDR3 sequence is 14 residues long. The DNA of the CDR3 is TGTGCCAGCAGTACCCGGTCCGGGGCCAACGTACTGACTTTC. This gives the protein CASSTRSGANVLTF.

On this clonotype: Germline is not matched at one junction end, which may reflect a read error. V is TRBV5-1 and J is TRBJ2-5; 10 bases are shared with TRBD2. Germline assignment: CDR1 SGHRS and CDR2 YFSETQ. This CDR3 spans 15 amino acids. CDR3 loop: CTSTRSGRSGETQYF. The CDR3 nucleotides are TGCACCAGCACCCGTAGCGGGAGGTCCGGAGAGACCCAGTACTTC.

This clonotype came up many times. V usage is TRBV20-1 and J usage is TRBJ2-3; 7 bases fit TRBD2. The CDR3 loop spans 15 amino acids. After removal of 3 bases from V and 2 bases from J, the junction contained 8 bases not matched to a gene. Germline V gives CDR1 DFQATT, CDR2 SNEGSKA (reference sequence). CDR3 in DNA: TGCAGTGCTAGTTACGTGCGGGAGAACACAGATACGCAGTATTTT. Amino acid sequence: CSASYVRENTDTQYF.

This clonotype was observed at least ten times. The chain combines TRBV10-3 with TRBJ2-3, with 8 bases fitting TRBD1. Germline CDR1 ENHRY, CDR2 SYGVKD. The CDR3 contains 15 residues. The V and J ends lost 8 bases and 1 base, in that order; junction bases with no gene match: 8. This CDR3 is CAIGARGLGTDTQYF. CDR3 nucleotide sequence: TGTGCCATCGGAGCCAGGGGGCTGGGCACAGATACGCAGTATTTT.

This clonotype was picked up many times. The chain employs TRBV6-2 or TRBV6-3 and TRBJ2-6, with D uncertain. CDR3 length: 16 residues. V dropped 6 bases and J dropped 0 bases, with 12 bases sitting between them. In germline, CDR1 is MNHEY, CDR2 SVGEGT. The CDR3 loop reads CASREPQSSGANVLTF. Here the CDR3 DNA reads TGTGCCAGCAGGGAACCTCAGTCCTCTGGGGCCAACGTCCTGACTTTC.

The chain joins TRBV6-2 or TRBV6-3 to TRBJ2-1, with 10 positions matching TRBD2. The CDR3 runs 17 residues. The germline gives CDR1 MNHEY, CDR2 SVGEGT. V gave up 5 bases and J gave up 1 base; unmatched junction bases: 8. The CDR3 reads CASSRGTSVRSYNEQFF. CDR3 in DNA: TGTGCCAGCAGTCGGGGGACTAGCGTTAGGTCCTACAATGAGCAGTTCTTC.

The rearrangement uses TRBV12-3 or TRBV12-4 and TRBJ1-6; D unclear. The length of the CDR3 is 11 residues. In DNA, the CDR3 is TGTGTCGATCGGATGGGTTCACCCCTCCACTTT. Translation gives CVDRMGSPLHF.

This clonotype is judged medium-sized. The chain is built from TRBV6-5 and TRBJ2-1; TRBD2 matches at 8 bases. The CDR3 runs to 14 residues. Germline CDR1 MNHEY, CDR2 SVGAGI. V dropped 4 bases and J dropped 5; count of bases not matched to a gene: 4. CDR3: CASSSSGGDNEQFF. In DNA, the CDR3 is TGTGCCAGCAGTTCGTCGGGGGGGGACAATGAGCAGTTCTTC.

This clonotype has at least ten counts. This chain uses TRBV18 with TRBJ1-2, with TRBD1 matching over 9 bases. The junction had 3 bases not matched to a gene; V was cut back by 3 bases and J by 1 base. The CDR3 is made up of 15 amino acids. Germline CDR1 KGHSH, CDR2 LQKENI. The CDR3 loop reads CASSPGTGINYGYTF. Written as DNA, the CDR3 is TGTGCCAGCTCACCTGGGACAGGGATTAACTATGGCTACACCTTC.

The chain uses TRBV6-1 and TRBJ2-6; 8 bases fit TRBD1. The germline gives CDR1 MNHNS, CDR2 SASEGT. CDR3 size: 16 residues. V was pared by 5 bases and J by 2 bases, with 5 bases of the junction left unmatched. Here the CDR3 reads CASSTGGKTGANVLTF. DNA of the CDR3: TGTGCCAGCAGTACAGGGGGGAAAACTGGGGCCAACGTCCTGACTTTC.

The rearrangement uses TRBV6-9 and TRBJ2-2; 13 positions agree with TRBD2. Looked up from germline, CDR1 is MNHGY and CDR2 is SVAAGI. V lost 4 bases to trimming and J lost 1 base; unmatched junction nucleotides: 3. The CDR3 length is 17 residues. The CDR3 DNA sequence: TGTGCCAGCAGTTGGACTAGCGGGAGTTTGAACACCGGGGAGCTGTTTTTT. It codes for CASSWTSGSLNTGELFF.

This clonotype was recorded many times. This chain joins TRBV20-1 and TRBJ1-4; no definite D call. V lost 4 bases to trimming and J lost 12 bases, with 9 bases between them. Germline V gives CDR1 DFQATT, CDR2 SNEGSKA (reference sequence). This CDR3 region has 10 residues. For the CDR3, the DNA is TGCAGTGCTACAGACCGAGAACTGTTTTTT. It codes for CSATDRELFF.

This clonotype has at least ten counts. The J gene is TRBJ2-5, the V gene TRBV15; 12 bases are a match to TRBD2. Germline CDR1 and CDR2: LNHNV and YYDKDF (reference sequence). The CDR3 is 15 amino acids. After removal of 1 base from V and 5 bases from J, the junction contained 2 bases not matched to a gene. The CDR3 loop is CATSRVTSGGETQYF. The CDR3 region has the DNA TGTGCCACCAGCAGAGTTACTAGCGGGGGGGAGACCCAGTACTTC.

To note about this clonotype: The junction differs from germline at one of its ends, possibly a read error. The rearrangement uses TRBV12-3 or TRBV12-4 and TRBJ2-7; 11 bases fit TRBD2. CDR3 length: 16 residues. The CDR3 region has the DNA TGTGCCAGCAGCCCCATTAGCGGGAGGGCCTCCTACGATCAGTACTTC. Translating gives CASSPISGRASYDQYF.

V and J are TRBV7-3 and TRBJ2-1; 7 bases map to TRBD1. The germline CDR1 and CDR2 sequences are SGHTA and FQGTGA. The CDR3 length is 13 residues. V gave up 4 bases and J gave up 8 bases; unmatched junction bases: 5. DNA for the CDR3: TGTGCCAGCAGCTATTCAGGGACAGATGAGCAGTTCTTC. Residues: CASSYSGTDEQFF.

The chain carries TRBV24-1 and TRBJ2-2, with 7 bases aligning to TRBD1. Unmatched junction bases numbered 11, after V lost 11 bases and J lost 9 bases. Looked up from germline, CDR1 is KGHDR and CDR2 is SFDVKD. This CDR3 comprises 13 residues. CDR3 DNA sequence: TGTGCCAAGAAAACAGGGGCAGCCAGGGAGCTGTTTTTT. It encodes CAKKTGAARELFF.

This clonotype was seen only once. The chain links TRBV28 to TRBJ1-2; D gene uncertain. In germline, CDR1 is MDHEN, CDR2 SYDVKM. This CDR3 spans 13 amino acids. Trimming removed 6 bases from V and 8 bases from J, with 16 bases in between. DNA of the CDR3: TGTGCCAGCAGCCCTACCGGGGAGTGGGGCTACACCTTC. Amino acid sequence: CASSPTGEWGYTF.

This clonotype was observed at least ten times. The chain combines TRBV20-1 with TRBJ1-3; D remains unclear. Trimming cost V 5 bases and J 1 base, with 9 bases left between them. CDR3 length equals 13 residues. CDR1 and CDR2 (germline): DFQATT, SNEGSKA (reference sequence). The CDR3 DNA follows: TGCAGTGCTCCAGTCGGGTCTGGAAACACCATATATTTT. Amino acid sequence: CSAPVGSGNTIYF.